Reported below is one T cell receptor beta chain. Its antigen is as yet unknown. This specimen belongs to a study of vaccination and CD4 T cells after COVID-19. Across the whole study: Convalescents were six males and four females, two of them Hispanic.

An Oncomine TCR Beta short-read assay was used to sequence the DNA from cultured CD4+ T cells. From the PCR reads, TCRdb called clonotypes with MiXCR, one entry per CDR3 protein. The sample shows 15,000 to 20,000 distinct CDR3 sequences, about 56% of them seen only once. Treatment described: approximately 9-day PBMC culture with coronavirus spike peptide pools or control peptides (ViraFEST assay). Via ViraFEST, peptide pools expanded antigen-specific T cells before TCR sequencing. Trimming shortened V by 1 base and J by 5 bases, and 12 bases separated the two germline ends. Per the germline V gene, CDR1 is SGHVS and CDR2 is FQNEAQ. The CDR3 contains 16 residues. Whole-study results and caveats: From roughly 21 to 40, the median of SARS-CoV-2-reactive clonotypes rose without reaching significance.

Material for sequencing was CD4+ T cells from blood, cultured in vitro. The V call is TRBV7-8, the J call TRBJ1-6; TRBD1 might be the D (6 bases). This TCR was sampled from a human donor who had recovered from COVID-19. The CDR3 nucleotides read TGTGCCAGCAGCTTAGACGGACAGTCCGATAATTCACCCCTCCACTTT. It specifies CASSLDGQSDNSPLHF.